This entry lists 26 T cell receptor beta chains sequenced from one sample in a study of blood T cells in healthy people across ages. Together with a sample-barcoded 5' primer, a J-beta primer mix was included in a second PCR lasting roughly 6 to 12 cycles. TCRdb reprocessed the 5' RACE reads with MiXCR, giving one entry per CDR3 protein. The sample shows about 620,000 distinct CDR3 sequences, under 25% of them seen only once. The sample taken for sequencing was blood. Receptor source: a man between 65 and 85 years old in good health.

In regard to this clonotype: A read error may be the cause here, since a much bigger clone is one base away. V is TRBV5-1 and J is TRBJ1-4; 10 bases agree with TRBD1. This CDR3 comprises 15 residues. The germline gives CDR1 SGHRS, CDR2 YFSETQ. For the CDR3, the DNA is TGCGCCACCAGCCACGGGACAGGGGATAATGAAAAACTGTTTTTT. The encoded protein is CATSHGTGDNEKLFF.

In its sample, this clonotype was seen many times. V usage is TRBV6-6 and J usage is TRBJ1-1; the D gene is possibly TRBD1 (5 bases). CDR1 and CDR2 from the germline V gene are MNHNY and SVGAGI (reference sequence). V dropped 2 bases and J dropped 9 bases, with 13 bases sitting between them. The CDR3 totals 13 residues. The CDR3 is CASSYESRTKAFF. The CDR3 nucleotides read TGTGCCAGCAGTTACGAATCTCGGACAAAAGCTTTCTTT.

The chain uses TRBV5-1 and TRBJ2-3; possible D gene TRBD1, 6 bases. In germline, CDR1 is SGHRS, CDR2 YFSETQ. Between the trimmed V and J ends, which lost 0 bases and 4 bases, there was a span of 18 bases. The CDR3 length is 17 residues. The CDR3 sequence: CASSLATQVGGADTQYF. DNA of the CDR3: TGCGCCAGCAGCTTGGCTACCCAGGTTGGGGGCGCAGATACGCAGTATTTT. Based on the CDR3 plus reference TRBV5-1 and TRBJ2-3, the full variable domain is KAGVTQTPRYLIKTRGQQVTLSCSPISGHRSVSWYQQTPGQGLQFLFEYFSETQRNKGNFPGRFSGRQFSNSRSEMNVSTLELGDSALYLCASSLATQVGGADTQYFGPGTRLTVL.

This clonotype occurred a few times. This chain joins TRBV11-2 and TRBJ1-1, with 10 bases that match TRBD1. The CDR3 length is 15 residues. Germline lookup yields CDR1 SGHAT and CDR2 FQNNGV. J gave up 1 base and V 3 bases, and 2 bases lay outside the gene matches. CDR3 amino acids: CASSFRQGANTEAFF. Written as DNA, the CDR3 is TGTGCCAGCAGCTTCAGACAGGGGGCGAACACTGAAGCTTTCTTT. Full variable domain (missing parts from reference TRBV11-2 and TRBJ1-1): EAGVAQSPRYKIIEKRQSVAFWCNPISGHATLYWYQQILGQGPKLLIQFQNNGVVDDSQLPKDRFSAERLKGVDSTLKIQPAKLEDSAVYLCASSFRQGANTEAFFGQGTRLTVV.

The genes are TRBV19 and TRBJ2-1; D uncertain. The CDR3 consists of 12 residues. Germline V CDR1 and CDR2: LNHDA, SQIVND (reference sequence). Trimming took 1 base from V and 7 from J, leaving 5 bases between them. Here the CDR3 DNA reads TGTGCCAGTAGTATAGTCGGGAATGAGCAGTTCTTC. This translates into CASSIVGNEQFF.

The V call is TRBV14, the J call TRBJ2-1; 13 nucleotides line up with TRBD2. Per germline, CDR1 SGHDN and CDR2 FVKESK. CDR3 length: 15 amino acids. J was trimmed by 3 bases and V by 9 bases; bases with no gene match: 5. CDR3 amino acids: CASTSGRADYNEQFF. The CDR3 nucleotides read TGTGCCAGTACTAGCGGGAGGGCCGACTACAATGAGCAGTTCTTC.

This clonotype was detected only a few times. CDR3 DNA sequence: TGTGCCACCGGGGCTTTCTCAGGGGAAGAGACCCAGTACTTC. Translated: CATGAFSGEETQYF. The chain has TRBV25-1 and TRBJ2-5, with D perhaps matching TRBD1 (6 bases). Per the germline V gene, CDR1 is MGHDK and CDR2 is SYGVNS. V was pared by 10 bases and J by 3 bases, with 18 bases between. The CDR3 length is 14 residues.

This clonotype was observed a few times. The chain uses TRBV20-1 and TRBJ1-1; TRBD1 agrees at 9 bases. Germline V gives CDR1 DFQATT, CDR2 SNEGSKA (reference sequence). Trimming cost V 2 bases and J 1 base; bases outside gene matches: 5. This CDR3 is built from 15 residues. The DNA for the CDR3 is TGCAGTGCTAGATCCACAGGGGGCGGGAACACTGAAGCTTTCTTT. Translating it yields CSARSTGGGNTEAFF.

CDR3: CASRARDRGSPRQYF. CDR3 sequence (DNA): TGTGCCAGCAGAGCCCGCGACAGGGGATCCCCTCGGCAGTACTTC. The J gene is TRBJ2-7, the V gene TRBV27, with TRBD1 matching over 8 bases. The germline V gene has CDR1 MNHEY and CDR2 SMNVEV (reference sequence). The trim removed 6 bases at V and 9 bases at J, leaving 16 bases unmatched. The CDR3 consists of 15 residues.

The chain recombines TRBV20-1 with TRBJ1-1; the match to TRBD1 covers 8 bases. Germline V gene sequence: CDR1 DFQATT, CDR2 SNEGSKA (reference sequence). The CDR3 is 12 residues long. Unmatched junction bases numbered 8, after V lost 4 bases and J lost 10 bases. In DNA, the CDR3 is TGCAGTGCTATTAAAGGACAGGGAAGAGCTTTCTTT. Translating it yields CSAIKGQGRAFF.

This clonotype was counted only a few times. This chain uses TRBV15 with TRBJ1-5; 7 bases fit TRBD1. Trimming cost V 0 bases and J 0 bases; bases outside gene matches: 2. CDR3 length equals 16 residues. From germline, CDR1 is LNHNV and CDR2 YYDKDF (reference sequence). The CDR3 loop is CATSREQGHSNQPQHF. In DNA, the CDR3 is TGTGCCACCAGCAGAGAACAGGGGCATAGCAATCAGCCCCAGCATTTT.

To note about this clonotype: The CDR3 does not close with the conserved phenylalanine or tryptophan, likely indicating a read error. This chain connects TRBV2 to TRBJ2-7, with D unresolved. The V gene lost 3 bases and the J gene lost 1 base, with 10 bases spanning the gap. Per the germline V gene, CDR1 is SNHLY and CDR2 is FYNNEI. This CDR3 is built from 14 residues. The CDR3 loop reads CASSDGSGSYEQYL. CDR3 DNA: TGTGCCAGCAGTGACGGGTCCGGGTCCTACGAGCAGTACCTC.

This clonotype was counted a few times. This chain links TRBV2 with TRBJ1-4, with 7 bases identical to TRBD1. The V gene end was trimmed by 3 bases and the J gene end by 5 bases; junction bases not matched to a gene: 6. This CDR3 is built from 15 residues. CDR1 is SNHLY, CDR2 FYNNEI, per germline. In DNA, the CDR3 is TGTGCCAGCAGTGAGGGACAGCTACCCAATGAAAAACTGTTTTTT. Protein sequence: CASSEGQLPNEKLFF. Together with reference TRBV2 and TRBJ1-4, the CDR3 gives the full variable domain: EPEVTQTPSHQVTQMGQEVILRCVPISNHLYFYWYRQILGQKVEFLVSFYNNEISEKSEIFDDQFSVERPDGSNFTLKIRSTKLEDSAMYFCASSEGQLPNEKLFFGSGTQLSVL.

This chain joins TRBV4-1 and TRBJ2-2; 7 positions agree with TRBD1. The germline CDR1 and CDR2 sequences are MGHRA and YSYEKL. The junction had 16 bases not matched to a gene; V was cut back by 8 bases and J by 4 bases. The CDR3 extends over 17 amino acids. As DNA, the CDR3 is TGCGCCAGCGGAATACGGAACAGGGGCGGCCCCACCGGGGAGCTGTTTTTT. Amino acid sequence: CASGIRNRGGPTGELFF.

There are a few counts of this clonotype. This rearrangement joins TRBV5-1 to TRBJ2-2, with 8 positions matching TRBD1. V shed 3 bases, J shed 4 bases, and the junction held 5 bases outside the gene matches. The CDR3 sequence is 15 residues long. Looked up from germline, CDR1 is SGHRS and CDR2 is YFSETQ. CDR3 nucleotides: TGCGCCAGCAGCTATAGACAGGGGAGCACCGGGGAGCTGTTTTTT. Translating gives CASSYRQGSTGELFF.

The CDR3 is CASSLVSSQGYEQFF. The CDR3 nucleotides are TGTGCCAGCAGCTTAGTCTCTTCTCAAGGGTATGAGCAGTTCTTC. The chain couples TRBV7-3 to TRBJ2-7; D is unclear. Judging by the DNA end, TRBJ2-1 fits better; the J call may be wrong. CDR3 size: 15 residues. Germline CDR1 and CDR2: SGHTA and FQGTGA.

CDR3 in DNA: TGTGCCAGCAGCCACCACCGGACAGGCCAAGAGACCCAGTACTTC. Translation gives CASSHHRTGQETQYF. The chain uses TRBV28 and TRBJ2-5; 7 nucleotides align to TRBD1. The CDR3 has 15 amino acids. With 6 bases clipped from V and 1 base from J, the junction kept 8 bases outside the gene matches. Germline V lookup: CDR1 MDHEN, CDR2 SYDVKM.

This clonotype has only a few counts. The genes are TRBV4-3 and TRBJ1-3; no clear D gene. The V end was cut by 0 bases, the J end by 4 bases, with 4 bases between. This CDR3 comprises 13 residues. The germline gives CDR1 LGHNA, CDR2 YSLEER. The CDR3: CASSQEGGNTIYF. CDR3 bases: TGCGCCAGCAGCCAAGAGGGGGGAAACACCATATATTTT.

The chain carries TRBV4-1 and TRBJ2-7; 15 nucleotides agree with TRBD2. Trimming took 5 bases from V and 9 from J; bases not matched to a gene: 8. This CDR3 is 15 amino acids long. Per germline, CDR1 MGHRA and CDR2 YSYEKL. The CDR3 DNA is TGCGCCAGCAGCGAACCGGGACTAGCGGGAGGATTGCAGTACTTC. Translating gives CASSEPGLAGGLQYF.

This chain links TRBV6-5 with TRBJ2-5; 7 nucleotides agree with TRBD1. Germline-derived CDR1 and CDR2 are MNHEY and SVGAGI. This CDR3 contains 16 residues. V lost 4 bases and J lost 5; bases outside the gene matches: 13. The CDR3 region has the DNA TGTGCCAGCAGTTCACGACAGGGCGGACGAGGGGAGACCCAGTACTTC. Translated, it gives CASSSRQGGRGETQYF.

This clonotype was seen more than once but under ten times. This sequence joins TRBV19 and TRBJ2-7, with D perhaps TRBD1 (6 bases). The germline V and J ends were trimmed by 6 bases and 7 bases, with 19 bases remaining between them. CDR1 LNHDA and CDR2 SQIVND come from the germline V gene (reference sequence). This CDR3 has 14 residues. CDR3 loop: CASSARAGTREQYF. The CDR3 DNA sequence: TGTGCCAGTAGCGCCCGCGCAGGGACAAGGGAGCAGTACTTC.

The genes are TRBV7-8 and TRBJ2-7, with D tentatively TRBD1 (7 bases). CDR1 and CDR2 (germline): SGHVS, FQNEAQ. Trimming removed 3 bases at V and 3 bases at J, with 15 bases between. CDR3 size: 15 residues. The CDR3 region has the DNA TGTGCCAGCAGCTTCGTCAGGGGGACTCGCTACGAGCAGTACTTC. Translation: CASSFVRGTRYEQYF. The variable domain in full, completed from reference TRBV7-8 and TRBJ2-7, reads GAGVSQSPRYKVAKRGQDVALRCDPISGHVSLFWYQQALGQGPEFLTYFQNEAQLDKSGLPSDRFFAERPEGSVSTLKIQRTQQEDSAVYLCASSFVRGTRYEQYFGPGTRLTVT.

This chain links TRBV24-1 with TRBJ1-2; 7 positions agree with TRBD1. Germline V gene lookup returns CDR1 KGHDR and CDR2 SFDVKD. The V and J ends lost 3 bases and 5 bases, in that order; junction bases with no gene match: 2. The CDR3 length is 13 residues. The CDR3 nucleotides read TGTGCCACCAGTGATGTACAGGGGTATGGCTACACCTTC. Its protein product is CATSDVQGYGYTF.

This chain joins TRBV4-1 and TRBJ1-1, with D perhaps TRBD1 (5 bases). The CDR3 contains 17 residues. V was pared by 0 bases and J by 5 bases, with 19 bases between. CDR1 is MGHRA, CDR2 YSYEKL, per germline. The DNA of the CDR3 is TGCGCCAGCAGCCAAGATCCCAGCGACTTGGGGGGGACTGAAGCTTTCTTT. Amino acid sequence: CASSQDPSDLGGTEAFF.

This clonotype was seen only a few times. V usage is TRBV4-3 and J usage is TRBJ1-4, with D uncertain. Germline CDR1 LGHNA, CDR2 YSLEER. The CDR3 spans 15 residues. Trimming removed 1 base at V and 6 bases at J, with 12 bases between. This CDR3 is CASSQVEGADEKLFF. For the CDR3, the DNA is TGCGCCAGCAGCCAAGTGGAGGGCGCAGATGAAAAACTGTTTTTT.

This clonotype was counted only a few times. Written as DNA, the CDR3 is TGCGCCAGCAGCATACCCGGCGGCGTCAATGAGCAGTTCTTC. It specifies CASSIPGGVNEQFF. This chain links TRBV5-1 with TRBJ2-1; D ambiguous. This CDR3 has 14 residues. From germline, CDR1 is SGHRS and CDR2 YFSETQ. V was pared by 4 bases and J by 6 bases, with 14 bases between.